This T cell receptor beta chain was retrieved from a study of blood T cell repertoires in COVID-19. Across the study: COVID-19 samples from acute and convalescent phases originated in the United States, Italy and Spain.

Method: immunoSEQ multiplex PCR; TCRdb's copy keeps in-frame clones and lacks some. Here the sample spans under 250,000 clones, around nine tenths being singletons. CDR1 and CDR2 (germline): MNHEY, SVGEGT. V dropped 2 bases and J dropped 0 bases, with 17 bases sitting between them. This CDR3 region has 18 residues. The specimen was peripheral blood. The TCR originated in a woman aged 55-69 years who had recovered from COVID-19. This rearrangement joins TRBV6-2 or TRBV6-3 to TRBJ1-5; D is possibly TRBD1 (5 bases). The CDR3 sequence is CASSYPSWGRVSNQPQHF. CDR3 sequence (DNA): TGTGCCAGCAGTTACCCCTCCTGGGGCAGGGTTAGCAATCAGCCCCAGCATTTT.